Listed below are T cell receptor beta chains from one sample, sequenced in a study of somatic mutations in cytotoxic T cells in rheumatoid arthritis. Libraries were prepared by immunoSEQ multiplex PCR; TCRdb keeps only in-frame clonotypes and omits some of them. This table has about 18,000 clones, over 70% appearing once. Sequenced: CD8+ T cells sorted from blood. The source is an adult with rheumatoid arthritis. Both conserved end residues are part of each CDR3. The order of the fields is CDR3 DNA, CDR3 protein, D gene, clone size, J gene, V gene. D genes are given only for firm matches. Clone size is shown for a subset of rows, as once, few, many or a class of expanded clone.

TGCGCCAGCAGCTCAACAGGGGCCCAAGAGACCCAGTACTTC CASSSTGAQETQYF TRBD1 . TRBJ2-5 TRBV4-1
TGTGCCAGCAGCTTGAGGTCTAGCGGGGGGCCCTTAAGCATTCAGTACTTC CASSLRSSGGPLSIQYF TRBD2 . TRBJ2-4 TRBV5-4
TGTGCCAGCAGCCAAGCCGGGACAGGGGCCTACGAGCAGTACTTC CASSQAGTGAYEQYF TRBD1 . TRBJ2-7 TRBV14
TGTGCCAGCTCCCCGGCTGGGCGGAACACTGAAGCTTTCTTT CASSPAGRNTEAFF . . TRBJ1-1 TRBV27
TGTGCCAGCAGCGAGGGGCTAGCGGAAAATCAACTCTTCTACGAGCAGTACTTC CASSEGLAENQLFYEQYF TRBD2 . TRBJ2-7 TRBV7-9
TGTGCCAGCAGCCGCCGGGACAGCCAAGTTCGAGAGCAGTACTTC CASSRRDSQVREQYF TRBD1 . TRBJ2-7 TRBV7-2
TGTGCCAGCAGCCCCGGACAGAGGGTCTCCAATGAGCAGTTCTTC CASSPGQRVSNEQFF . . TRBJ2-1 TRBV7-9
TGTGCCAGCAGCTTAGGCCAGCTTACTTATCGAGATGGCTACACCTTC CASSLGQLTYRDGYTF . . TRBJ1-2 TRBV11-2
TGTGCCAGCAGTTCGGGACTAGAGGACAATGAGCAGTTCTTC CASSSGLEDNEQFF TRBD2 . TRBJ2-1 TRBV6-4
TGCGCCAGCAGCCAAGGGACCGGGGCCTACTCTGGGGCCAACGTCCTGACTTTC CASSQGTGAYSGANVLTF . . TRBJ2-6 TRBV4-3
TGTGCCAGCAGTTTCCGCGGACAGGGAATTAACTATGGCTACACCTTC CASSFRGQGINYGYTF TRBD1 few TRBJ1-2 TRBV27
TGCGCCAGCAGCCAAGCAGCCCAGGGGGGGCTAGGCTATGGCTACACCTTC CASSQAAQGGLGYGYTF TRBD1 . TRBJ1-2 TRBV4-1
TGTGCCAGCAGTGAAGGGGTCACTCTAGGCTACGAGCAGTACTTC CASSEGVTLGYEQYF . . TRBJ2-7 TRBV6-1
TGTGCAAGTCGCTTAGCCCTTCTCTCGCCGGGGGTGGAGCAGTACTTC CASRLALLSPGVEQYF . . TRBJ2-7 TRBV12-2
TGTGCCAGCAATTTTGACAGGCAGCAGGTCCACGGGGAGCTGTTTTTT CASNFDRQQVHGELFF . . TRBJ2-2 TRBV2
TGTGCCAGAAGCTCGGGACTAGCGGGAGGGAATGAGCAGTTCTTC CARSSGLAGGNEQFF TRBD2 . TRBJ2-1 TRBV5-3
TGTGCCAGCAGCCTAGCGGGGGGTTACCACGAGCAGTACTTC CASSLAGGYHEQYF TRBD2 . TRBJ2-7 TRBV27
TGTGCCAGCAGCTTCGGGACAGGGCCGATCACTGAAGCTTTCTTT CASSFGTGPITEAFF TRBD1 . TRBJ1-1 TRBV6-5
TGTGCCAGCAGTGAAGAGGGGTTCACCAACACCGGGGAGCTGTTTTTT CASSEEGFTNTGELFF . . TRBJ2-2 TRBV2
TGTGCCAGCAACTCCGGCCTATTCGCTGAAGCTTTCTTT CASNSGLFAEAFF . . TRBJ1-1 TRBV2
TGTGCCAGCAGCTTAACCGGGACAGGGAGCGAGCAGTACTTC CASSLTGTGSEQYF TRBD1 . TRBJ2-7 TRBV7-3
TGTGCCAGCAGCTTAGACCTAGCGGGGACGTACCAAGAGACCCAGTACTTC CASSLDLAGTYQETQYF TRBD2 few TRBJ2-5 TRBV7-2
TGTGCCAGCAGCCCACCCGAGTTGTGGACAGAGCCCGTCTCTGGAAACACCATATATTTT CASSPPELWTEPVSGNTIYF . . TRBJ1-3 TRBV7-3
TGTGCCAGCAGCTTACCCGGCTCGTACGAGCAGTACTTC CASSLPGSYEQYF . . TRBJ2-7 TRBV11-3
TGCAGCGTTTTTGAGGTACCTGGAAACACCATATATTTT CSVFEVPGNTIYF . once TRBJ1-3 TRBV29-1
TGTGCCAGCAGTGCCGTCGGGGACCATAGCAATCAGCCCCAGCATTTT CASSAVGDHSNQPQHF . . TRBJ1-5 TRBV28
TGTGCCAGCAGCTTGTCTGGAGAGAATGAGCAGTTCTTC CASSLSGENEQFF . . TRBJ2-1 TRBV7-6
TGCGCCAGCAGCGCCTGGGGGTGGTCTAGCGGGAGTCTGCATGAGCAGTTCTTC CASSAWGWSSGSLHEQFF TRBD2 . TRBJ2-1 TRBV5-1
TGTGCCAGCAGTCACAAGAGCCCCTACGAGCAGTACTTC CASSHKSPYEQYF . . TRBJ2-7 TRBV6-5
TGTGCCAGCAGCTTGGTTCGGAGGGGGCCCTACAATGAGCAGTTCTTC CASSLVRRGPYNEQFF . . TRBJ2-1 TRBV5-6
TGTGCCAGCAGCCCTTGGGACAGCCTGAGCGAGCAGTACTTC CASSPWDSLSEQYF TRBD1 once TRBJ2-7 TRBV11-2
TGTGCCAGCAGTCCGAAGGGCGGGAGGGATGAGCAGTTCTTC CASSPKGGRDEQFF TRBD2 . TRBJ2-1 TRBV6-5
TGCGCCACCAGGACAGGGGTAACCGGGGAGCTGTTTTTT CATRTGVTGELFF TRBD1 once TRBJ2-2 TRBV4-1
TGTGCCAGCAGCGTCCCGGGGGAGCTGTTTTTT CASSVPGELFF . few TRBJ2-2 TRBV9
TGTGCCAGCAGCCCGGGATACACAAAGGAGACCCAGTACTTC CASSPGYTKETQYF . . TRBJ2-5 TRBV11-2
TGTGCCAGCACCACAGCCGCGGGATATGGCTACACCTTC CASTTAAGYGYTF . . TRBJ1-2 TRBV27
TGTGCCAGCAGTCCCTCGTCTGCTTCAGGGGAGTACTATGGCTACACCTTC CASSPSSASGEYYGYTF . . TRBJ1-2 TRBV27
TGCGCCAGCAGCCAAGCTTCGCCGCAGAACACTGAAGCTTTCTTT CASSQASPQNTEAFF . once TRBJ1-1 TRBV4-1
TGTGCCAGCAGACCAACTGGAGCCGTGAACTACGAGCAGTACTTC CASRPTGAVNYEQYF . few TRBJ2-7 TRBV11-2
TGTGCCAGCAGCTTAGGAGGGGTCTACACCTTC CASSLGGVYTF . . TRBJ1-2 TRBV11-2